A single sample is the source of the 17 T cell receptor beta chains below, sequenced in a study of post-analysis software for immune sequencing data. Study outcomes and limitations: TRBV segments more frequent in patients than in controls numbered a few and included TRBV5-6, TRBV5-1 and TRBV20-1.

Carried by the TCR beta cDNA libraries were unique molecular identifiers. From the PCR reads, TCRdb called clonotypes with MiXCR, one entry per CDR3 protein. The sample has more than 500,000 distinct CDR3 sequences; around 36% are singletons. These receptors have no known antigen. The sample comprised blood. The receptors were sampled from a girl aged 2-17 years with multiple sclerosis.

The chain couples TRBV9 to TRBJ1-2, with TRBD1 as a possible D gene (5 bases). Germline CDR1 SGDLS, CDR2 YYNGEE. The CDR3 totals 15 residues. V was cut by 3 bases and J by 4 bases, with 16 bases left in between. The CDR3 sequence: CASSAGTTTGYGYTF. The DNA for the CDR3 is TGTGCCAGCAGCGCAGGGACGACGACTGGCTATGGCTACACCTTC.

The chain combines TRBV4-1 with TRBJ2-7, with 9 nucleotides matching TRBD2. Trimming took 0 bases from V and 2 from J; bases not matched to a gene: 8. The CDR3 covers 17 residues. Germline CDR1 MGHRA, CDR2 YSYEKL. The CDR3 protein is CASSQDRGLARTYEQYF. The DNA for the CDR3 is TGCGCCAGCAGCCAAGATAGGGGACTAGCCAGAACCTACGAGCAGTACTTC.

J is TRBJ2-5 and V is TRBV20-1; D gene ambiguous. This CDR3 has 12 residues. CDR1 is DFQATT and CDR2 is SNEGSKA in the germline V gene (reference sequence). The ends were cut back, 7 bases at V and 2 bases at J, with 11 bases in the middle. Here the CDR3 reads CSGRRAQETQYF. The DNA of the CDR3 is TGCAGTGGGAGACGGGCACAAGAGACCCAGTACTTC.

V usage is TRBV6-6 and J usage is TRBJ2-2, with D perhaps matching TRBD2 (6 bases). Per the germline V gene, CDR1 is MNHNY and CDR2 is SVGAGI (reference sequence). The CDR3 has 15 residues. Trimming took off 6 bases at V and 3 bases at J, with 14 bases between the two ends. The CDR3: CASRLLASYTGELFF. The CDR3 DNA reads as TGTGCCAGCAGGCTTCTAGCGTCATACACCGGGGAGCTGTTTTTT.

The chain uses TRBV29-1 and TRBJ1-2; the D is unclear. V lost 1 base and J lost 6, with 6 bases in between. The CDR3 runs to 11 residues. Germline CDR1 and CDR2: SQVTM and ANQGSEA. The CDR3 sequence: CSVEGLDGYTF. The CDR3 DNA is TGCAGCGTTGAAGGTTTGGATGGCTACACCTTC. The complete variable domain, with remaining parts taken from reference TRBV29-1 and TRBJ1-2, reads SAVISQKPSRDICQRGTSLTIQCQVDSQVTMMFWYRQQPGQSLTLIATANQGSEATYESGFVIDKFPISRPNLTFSTLTVSNMSPEDSSIYLCSVEGLDGYTFGSGTRLTVV.

About this clonotype itself: The junction does not match germline at one end; this may be a read error. The J gene is TRBJ2-7, the V gene TRBV20-1; 13 bases fit TRBD2. CDR1 is DFQATT, CDR2 SNEGSKA, per germline (reference sequence). The CDR3 covers 14 residues. CDR3 sequence (DNA): TGCGGAGGGACTAGCGGGACAAGCTCCTACGAGCGGTACTTC. Its protein product is CGGTSGTSSYERYF.

The chain joins TRBV5-1 to TRBJ2-7; D is possibly TRBD2 (5 bases). V gave up 6 bases and J gave up 3 bases, with 16 bases separating them. CDR3 length: 14 residues. Germline V gene data show CDR1 as SGHRS and CDR2 as YFSETQ. The CDR3 region has the DNA TGCGCCAGCACACCGGAGGTGGGAGTCTACGAGCAGTACTTC. It encodes CASTPEVGVYEQYF.

This clonotype was observed a few times. The rearrangement uses TRBV6-5 and TRBJ2-7, with 8 bases aligning to TRBD1. Trimming at V came to 6 bases and at J to 9 bases, leaving 10 bases not matched to a gene. This CDR3 spans 13 amino acids. The germline CDR1 and CDR2 sequences are MNHEY and SVGAGI. This CDR3 is CASSPDREDLQYF. The CDR3 DNA follows: TGTGCCAGCAGCCCGGACAGGGAAGATTTGCAGTACTTC.

The chain couples TRBV4-1 to TRBJ2-2, with D maybe TRBD2 (7 bases). Per the germline V gene, CDR1 is MGHRA and CDR2 is YSYEKL. The CDR3 extends over 19 amino acids. Trimming shortened V by 4 bases and J by 5 bases, and 26 bases separated the two germline ends. For the CDR3, the DNA is TGCGCCAGCAGCCTCCCTCTAGGGGGGGAACTCGCTCAGACCGGGGAGCTGTTTTTT. Amino acids: CASSLPLGGELAQTGELFF.

The rearrangement links TRBV5-1 to TRBJ2-5; D is uncertain. Germline-derived CDR1 and CDR2 are SGHRS and YFSETQ. Trimming stripped 4 bases from V and 11 bases from J, with 15 bases between. CDR3 length: 12 residues. CDR3 amino acids: CASSLSSGEQYF. In nucleotides, the CDR3 is TGCGCCAGCAGCCTTTCCTCGGGTGAGCAGTACTTC.

The chain combines TRBV15 with TRBJ2-5; 9 positions match TRBD1. Per the germline V gene, CDR1 is LNHNV and CDR2 is YYDKDF (reference sequence). The CDR3 runs to 13 residues. V trimming: 7 bases; J trimming: 5 bases; junction bases outside the gene matches: 5. The CDR3 DNA is TGTGCCACCACGGGACAGGGTGGTGAGACCCAGTACTTC. It yields the protein CATTGQGGETQYF.

This clonotype turned up a few times. J is TRBJ2-1 and V is TRBV6-1, with TRBD1 identical over 10 bases. Germline CDR1 and CDR2: MNHNS and SASEGT. CDR3 length equals 16 residues. V gave up 4 bases and J gave up 3 bases; unmatched junction bases: 6. CDR3 nucleotide sequence: TGTGCCAGCAGTGTGGGCGGGACAGGGGTCTACAATGAGCAGTTCTTC. As protein: CASSVGGTGVYNEQFF.

The gene calls are TRBV7-8 and TRBJ1-5; tentative D call: TRBD1 (5 bases). V shed 5 bases and J shed 0 bases, with 14 bases lying between them. This CDR3 has 16 amino acids. Germline V gene lookup returns CDR1 SGHVS and CDR2 FQNEAQ. CDR3 amino acids: CASSPLTGGSNQPQHF. As DNA, the CDR3 is TGTGCCAGCAGCCCACTGACGGGGGGTAGCAATCAGCCCCAGCATTTT. The whole variable domain, filled in from reference TRBV7-8 and TRBJ1-5, reads GAGVSQSPRYKVAKRGQDVALRCDPISGHVSLFWYQQALGQGPEFLTYFQNEAQLDKSGLPSDRFFAERPEGSVSTLKIQRTQQEDSAVYLCASSPLTGGSNQPQHFGDGTRLSIL.

In this sample, this clonotype turned up many times. A much more abundant neighbour one base away suggests this may be a read error. The V call is TRBV6-5, the J call TRBJ2-7; no firm D call. V shed 8 bases and J shed 2 bases, with 4 bases lying between them. This CDR3 comprises 10 residues. In germline, CDR1 is MNHEY, CDR2 SVGAGI. This chain's CDR3 is CASGTYEQYF. The CDR3 nucleotides read TGTGCCAGCGGAACCTACGAGCAGTACTTC.

The chain recombines TRBV20-1 with TRBJ2-7; no firm D call. The length of the CDR3 is 11 residues. Trimming pared 6 bases from V and 6 bases from J, leaving 12 bases between. CDR1 and CDR2 (germline): DFQATT, SNEGSKA (reference sequence). CDR3 coding DNA: TGCAGTGCAAATAGTCTCCTCGAGCAGTACTTC. Translated: CSANSLLEQYF.

The V and J genes are TRBV20-1 and TRBJ2-5; D perhaps matches TRBD1 (6 bases). V was pared by 3 bases and J by 2 bases, with 16 bases between. The V gene's germline CDR1 is DFQATT and CDR2 SNEGSKA (reference sequence). This CDR3 has 15 residues. The CDR3 DNA sequence: TGCAGTGCTAGTGGTTACAGGGTTGGACAAGAGACCCAGTACTTC. Protein sequence: CSASGYRVGQETQYF.

There are a few counts of this clonotype. The V gene is TRBV6-2 or TRBV6-3, the J gene TRBJ1-6; no clear D. The V gene's germline CDR1 is MNHEY and CDR2 SVGEGT. This CDR3 has 14 residues. Trimming removed 8 bases at V and 0 bases at J, with 8 bases between. Here the CDR3 reads CASWTASYNSPLHF. As DNA, the CDR3 is TGTGCCAGCTGGACGGCCTCCTATAATTCACCCCTCCACTTT.